This TCR beta chain is from a study of cytotoxic CD8 clonotypes in ibrutinib-treated CLL (dated by TCRdb to the early 2020s). About the investigation overall: The cohort had eleven to twelve relapsed/refractory and around 14 treatment-naive patients; under 18 were IGHV unmutated. Responses were partial in some 24 patients and complete in 2; after median about 70 months follow-up, about 14 stayed in remission and around 12 progressed. Samples averaged roughly 260,000 productive templates and just under 95,000 productive rearrangements. Of the 85 to 95 participants in the trial, approximately 25 had longitudinal samples available. Cryopreserved peripheral blood mononuclear cells were obtained prior to treatment, at the time of response, and at either disease progression or sustained remission. The response samples were drawn at a median of around eleven months into treatment, with a range of about 6 to 40 months. Patients were still on ibrutinib when every remission and progressive disease sample was collected.

Points the paper makes about the study in general: Baseline clonality exceeded that of age-matched healthy donors and correlated strongly with circulating CD8+ T-cell counts. Public clonotypes were found to be uncommon and were observed to contract or remain stable during treatment; the increase in clonality was shown to reflect expansion of private clonotypes at ibrutinib response. Lymph node repertoires were not examined, and the timing of sampling was not matched between patients in sustained remission and those whose disease progressed. Clonality rose at ibrutinib response, remained stable during sustained remission, and dropped back toward baseline at progression.

On a MiSeq, deep resolution sequencing aimed for a depth between 1 in 1 million and 1 in 200,000 T cells, with each clonotype covered approximately 9.8x on average. The immunoSEQ hsTCRB Kit was used to generate the TCR beta libraries. As for the authors' bioinformatics: ImmunoSEQ Data Assistant and ImmunoSEQ Analyzer were used for data analysis, and V, D and J genes were assigned according to IMGT definitions. Clonality was computed as one minus normalized Shannon entropy of productive rearrangement frequencies, ranging from 0 to 1. Only overrepresented clonotypes making up at least 0.05% of the repertoire of each patient were included in the public clonotype analysis. Repertoires from some 14 age-matched healthy donors in immuneACCESS were used as clonality controls. TCRdb stores this immuneACCESS table with in-frame sequences only. Part of the clones is absent; in the studies checked, under half of the shortfall reflects unresolved V genes, and no reason is known for the rest. The V and J calls and clone size were taken over from that table, and D and trimming were inferred from the DNA. This sample holds 200,000 to 250,000 clones; roughly 77% were observed only once. About 6.4% of the sample comes from the top ten.

Comment on this clone: Its antigen remains unidentified. The input lacks base qualities; no much larger clone sits a single base away.

Per the publication, the time point label means: 12 months on ibrutinib. For TCR beta library preparation, about 2.1 micrograms of genomic DNA were extracted from the cryopreserved PBMCs. Longitudinal blood samples from CLL patients on ibrutinib monotherapy were analyzed using high-throughput TCR beta sequencing. The patients took part in an open-label, single-center phase 2 trial of ibrutinib monotherapy. The germline V gene (reference sequence) sets CDR1 to LNHDA and CDR2 to SQIVND. The CDR3 runs 15 amino acids, cysteine and phenylalanine included. The retained sequence is limited to the CDR3, 45 bases, with the frame set at the first base. V is pared back by 7 bases and J by 2 bases, with 17 bases lying between the germline termini.

This sequence uses TRBV19 and TRBJ1-2; the D gene cannot be resolved reliably. The clonotype comes from a human donor with chronic lymphocytic leukemia. The input for sequencing was PBMCs, taken after 12 months of ibrutinib treatment. The CDR3 amino acid sequence is: CASKRNFAGNYGYTF. The DNA sequence follows: TGTGCCAGTAAGAGGAATTTTGCGGGGAACTATGGCTACACCTTC.